This is a list of T cell receptor beta chains from one sample in a study of memory CD4+ T cells and cytomegalovirus serostatus. Libraries were prepared by immunoSEQ multiplex PCR; TCRdb keeps only in-frame clonotypes and omits some of them. The sample yields roughly 86,000 clones, 75% to 85% seen once. The sample taken for sequencing was memory CD4+ T cells from blood. The origin of the receptors is an adult in good health and CMV-seropositive. Each CDR3 is given with its conserved first and last residue.

TRBJ1-5,TRBV19,CASTNGVRALSNQPQHF
TRBJ1-5,TRBV7-2,CASSRAGGRNQPQHF
TRBJ2-4,TRBV29-1,CSVESGGASKNIQYF
TRBJ2-1,TRBV6-6,CASSPEWNEQFF
TRBJ1-4,TRBV15,CATSRDRHTNEKLFF
TRBJ2-7,TRBV6-1,CATCKWTGPYEQYF
TRBJ1-3,TRBV7-6,CASSLDIPTGNTIYF
TRBJ1-5,TRBV7-9,CASSLYGNQPQHF
TRBJ1-1,TRBV14,CASSQAVTGEAFF
TRBJ2-1,TRBV29-1,CSVGRGVGTVYNEQFF
TRBJ2-7,TRBV4-3,CASSQETQPGEVTYEQYF
TRBJ1-4,TRBV5-6,CASSVTGTGLTNEKLFF
TRBJ1-1,TRBV7-8,CASSFRTGNTEAFF
TRBJ1-1,TRBV12-5,CASGLEGPTEAFF
TRBJ1-5,TRBV5-5,CASSLQGGSNQPQHF
TRBJ2-3,TRBV6-6,CASSRLAGVGDTQYF
TRBJ2-5,TRBV6-5,CASSWARGETQYF
TRBJ2-5,TRBV6-5,CASSYSRGAGGETQYF
TRBJ2-7,TRBV10-3,CAIRDTGYEQYF
TRBJ1-3,TRBV7-2,CASSFQRNTIYF
TRBJ1-2,TRBV5-4,CASSPGLSYGYTF
TRBJ2-3,TRBV29-1,CSVSQRVTDTQYF
TRBJ2-3,TRBV28,CASSFLAEHTQYF
TRBJ1-1,TRBV12-5,CASGLRPDTEAFF
TRBJ1-2,TRBV5-6,CASSSWTASSGYTF
TRBJ1-2,TRBV28,CASKSGQAYGYTF
TRBJ2-3,TRBV18,CASSLQRRQVSSTHTDTQYF
TRBJ1-2,TRBV5-1,CASSLILGAYGYTF
TRBJ2-1,TRBV11-3,CASSSQGAYNEQFF